This T cell receptor (beta chain) appears in the sequencing data of a study of cytomegalovirus exposure and HLA in healthy donors listed by TCRdb under 2017. General notes on the study: An earlier analysis of several hundred of the donors reported approximately 260 Gb of sequence data and 95 million to 130 million unique TCR beta sequences obtained from some 200 million T cells. A later genetic analysis took genome-wide SNP genotypes for about 55% of the 666 donors and used that subset as a discovery cohort. Of the roughly 400 genotyped donors, more than 75% were placed in the genetic ancestry cluster associated with self-reported Caucasian donors. Besides the first cohort of around 670 subjects, a separate validation cohort made up of 120 different subjects was used. Alongside the repertoire data, information on donor age, sex, ethnicity and CMV serostatus was compiled. The study combined high-throughput TCR immunosequencing, statistical association of individual TCRs with disease status, and machine learning to predict cytomegalovirus infection status. An earlier analysis of several hundred of the donors applied high-throughput TCR beta sequencing to assess whether each TCR beta V gene segment acted as functional or pseudogenic. All discovery cohort repertoires had been generated using a single sequencing platform. Because of strong linkage in the cohort, five DR-DQ haplotypes were treated as single units for association and clustering. Typing coverage varied by locus: about 620-630 donors for A, B, C, DRB1 and DQB1; around 560 for DQA1; 606 for DPA1; roughly 450 for DPB1. Using immunosequencing, the study profiled T cell repertoires from 666 subjects and related those repertoires to cytomegalovirus serostatus. A later analysis re-examined previously published TCR beta repertoires from just over 650 donors and added high-resolution HLA genotyping to investigate patterns of TCR occurrence. Rather than using new phenotypic data, the later analysis identified candidate immune exposures from TCR beta sequences and from how often those sequences occurred across donors. An early release covering 550 to 650 HLA-typed donors comprised approximately 290 gigabases of sequencing data and roughly 86 million unique TCR sequences. Among under 450 genotyped donors of the cohort, an average of around 240,000 unique TCR beta nucleotide sequences were sequenced per donor, roughly 20% of them non-productive. The aim of the study was to test whether cataloging public T cell receptors could identify signatures of past pathogen exposure. Class I and class II HLA loci were covered by the typing at four-digit resolution. The paper's findings and limits, for the study overall: A further reported finding was that TCR beta sequences accurately predicted the HLA-A and HLA-B alleles for most subjects in the first cohort. In a later analysis, some 18,000 TCR beta sequences were associated with specific HLA alleles at a false discovery rate of 0.05. Several of the top co-occurrence clusters appeared to be linked to parvovirus B19, influenza, CMV and Epstein-Barr virus, according to a later analysis. Strong co-occurrence of HLA alleles, especially DR and DQ, made assigning TCR associations to individual alleles difficult. For the cohort, immune exposure information was limited to CMV serostatus. An earlier analysis of some 590 of the donors showed that most TCR beta V segments appeared in productive rearrangements either about 87% or about 30% of the time, which broadly matched IMGT annotations. The 87-base-pair reads could not distinguish some IMGT-functional V segments, including TRBV6-2 and TRBV6-3, so those segments were excluded. Because counts were too low, roughly 17 rarely observed V segments, including chromosome 9 orphons, were left out of the earlier analysis of approximately 500 of the donors. In a later analysis, HLA-associated TCR beta chains were found to be more clonally expanded and to have lower generation probabilities than equally common non-associated chains. A later analysis found that most CMV-associated TCR beta chains appeared HLA-restricted, with HLA associations seemingly driven largely by CMV exposure. Only TCR beta chains were sequenced in this cohort, and the absence of alpha or paired-chain data limited detectable features. In vitro tests confirmed that a few of the cytomegalovirus-associated TCR beta chains recognize cytomegalovirus antigens. Across donors, most TCR sequences were observed very rarely, whereas some public TCRs were present in many individuals. The study gave a list of under 200 TCR beta chains associated with cytomegalovirus. Compared with the 666-donor mean, donors in an Asian-associated ancestry cluster had fewer N-insertions in productive TCRs, according to a later genetic analysis. Linkage disequilibrium might explain the correlated functional status among segregating V segments, but an unknown experimental factor could not be excluded. Roughly uniform sequencing depth across donors was assumed in presence/absence analyses, although this assumption may not hold. Because HLA typing was unavailable for some donors at each locus, only the typed subset was used in association tests. A later analysis found that TCR association rates varied across HLA loci, with DRB1 alleles showing the most associated TCRs and HLA-C alleles the fewest. A later genetic analysis associated a missense DCLRE1C variant with V-gene and J-gene trimming of TCR beta chains, and an independent cohort replicated the association. A group of highly shared sequence variants was considered likely to be a technical artifact of the sequencing pipeline. It was suggested by the authors that the approach could potentially be generalized to other disease states and immunological phenotypes. The classifier was reported to diagnose cytomegalovirus status with high specificity and sensitivity in both the original and validation cohorts.

Looking up the germline V gene (reference sequence) yields CDR1 PRHDT and CDR2 FYEKMQ. The CDR3 comprises 15 residues, both ends counted. Only the CDR3 portion is preserved as DNA: 45 bases, with reading frame beginning at the first base. V and J are truncated by 6 bases and 0 bases respectively, leaving an intervening sequence of 12 bases. Worth noting for this clone: This receptor's antigen is unknown. This likely comes from a read error, as the CDR3 has no conserved phenylalanine or tryptophan at its end.

The cohort consisted of hundreds of healthy bone marrow donors. At the time of sampling, every cohort member was nominally healthy, though immune exposures that went unrecorded were likely present. The donor was CMV seropositive and belonged to the group of 250 to 300 seropositive cohort members. A peripheral blood sample was provided by each donor, and peripheral blood mononuclear cells were used for TCR beta sequencing. The Qiagen DNeasy Blood Extraction Kit was used to extract genomic DNA from the blood cell samples. The protocol used for the library was the immunoSEQ multiplex PCR assay. For the multiplex PCR, a mixture combining 60 forward primers for TCR Vbeta segments and 13 reverse primers for TCR Jbeta segments was used. A multiplex PCR assay on genomic DNA amplified the CDR3 region of rearranged TCR beta genes. The amplified TCR beta libraries were sequenced on the Illumina HiSeq System as 87-base-pair reads. In the paper's pipeline: A later analysis tallied around 82 million unique TCR beta chains across the 660 or so repertoires, and some 10 million of those chains were shared by two or more donors. Raw reads were error-corrected and collapsed into unique sequences by a nearest-neighbor algorithm in which closely related sequences were merged to remove PCR and sequencing errors. To assign V, D and J gene segments, CDR3 sequences were aligned to IMGT reference sequences. For a sequence to be retained, a match of at least six nucleotides was required to both a V gene segment and a J gene segment. A rearrangement was called productive if the CDR3 had no stop codons and remained in frame with V and J, and every other rearrangement was called non-productive. Following IMGT convention, CDR3 was defined as the stretch from the second conserved V-encoded cysteine to the conserved J-encoded phenylalanine. The earlier analysis of about 560 of the donors excluded any sequence lacking an unambiguous match to a single V gene segment. An earlier analysis of 587 of the donors called V segments functional above 56.7% productive rearrangements and segregating when the between-donor standard deviation exceeded 5%. A statistical classification framework was built to diagnose cytomegalovirus status from the catalog of TCR beta chain sequences. In a later analysis, TCR nucleotide sequences were compared against IMGT/GENE-DB human TR gene sequences so that V and J genes could be assigned. The TCRdist pipeline was used in a later analysis to assign CDR3 sequences and most-parsimonious VDJ recombination scenarios. A later analysis defined each TCR beta chain by its CDR3 amino acid sequence plus V-gene family, and excluded reads lacking a unique V-gene family. A later analysis removed 450 to 600 highly shared, low-generation-probability nucleotide sequences to deal with suspected cross-contamination and a sequencing artifact. In a later analysis, a clonal expansion index for each public chain was calculated from normalized within-repertoire ranks of inferred template counts. In a later analysis, generation probabilities were computed using a VDJ recombination model fitted to out-of-frame rearrangements, and the results were checked against IGoR. In a later analysis, TCR-TCR, TCR-HLA and TCR-CMV co-occurrence was scored with hypergeometric tests, and a repertoire-size bias correction was applied to TCR pairs. A later analysis estimated false discovery rates by permuting HLA or CMV assignments 20 times. In a later analysis, co-occurring TCRs were grouped using DBSCAN, and TCRdist sequence similarity was added for clustering within HLA-allele-positive subsets. Repertoires with fewer than 30,000 or more than 120,000 public chains, plus five repertoires with anomalous nucleotide sharing, were excluded from co-occurrence clustering. In TCRdb, the immuneACCESS table is reduced to in-frame sequences with V and J assigned. These tables do not hold every clone; where another copy was compared, an unresolved V gene accounts for under half, and the others remain unexplained. That table furnishes V, J and clone size, whereas the DNA furnished D and trimming. A total of fewer than 150,000 clones appear in this sample, 55% to 75% of them only once. 8.2% of the sample lies in the top ten.

This TCR was recovered from a woman in her forties in good health and CMV-seropositive. Recombination linked TRBV13 to TRBJ1-5; the D gene lacks a confident call. The sample consisted of PBMCs. The DNA sequence is as follows: TGTGCCAGCAGTTACGGACGGGCTAGCAATCAGCCCCAGCATGTT. This is translated as CASSYGRASNQPQHV.